The 3 T cell receptor beta chains in this list originate from one sample, sequenced in a study of blood T cell repertoires in COVID-19. Some clones are missing from TCRdb's copy, which holds only in-frame ones; the method was immunoSEQ multiplex PCR. The repertoire has 60,000 to 75,000 clones, 65% to 90% of them found once; the top ten carry around 16%. The sequencing input was peripheral blood. The receptors were sampled from a human donor in a cohort sampled during active COVID-19.

The chain employs TRBV11-3 and TRBJ2-5; 8 bases are shared with TRBD2. The junction had 5 bases not matched to a gene; V was cut back by 1 base and J by 1 base. CDR3 length equals 16 residues. The germline CDR1 and CDR2 sequences are SGHNT and YENEEA. CDR3 DNA: TGTGCCAGCAGCTTAGCTGCGGGGGGCCTCCAAGAGACCCAGTACTTC. Protein: CASSLAAGGLQETQYF.

V is TRBV9 and J is TRBJ2-3; the match to TRBD2 covers 7 bases. The V gene end was trimmed by 0 bases and the J gene end by 2 bases; junction bases not matched to a gene: 9. The CDR3 spans 17 residues. Germline CDR1 reads SGDLS; CDR2 reads YYNGEE. The CDR3 is CASSVDQRGYPTDTQYF. The CDR3 nucleotides are TGTGCCAGCAGCGTAGACCAGCGGGGTTATCCCACAGATACGCAGTATTTT.

The chain uses TRBV18 and TRBJ2-1; TRBD2 aligns across 13 bases. V was pared by 3 bases and J by 6 bases, with 2 bases of the junction left unmatched. The CDR3 consists of 15 residues. Germline CDR1 KGHSH, CDR2 LQKENI. The CDR3 protein is CASSPTSGGFNEQFF. The CDR3 DNA reads TGTGCCAGCTCACCGACTAGCGGGGGGTTCAATGAGCAGTTCTTC.